The clone carrying this T cell receptor beta chain was detected ten times or more. Its cognate antigen is unknown. TCRdb used MiXCR to reprocess the 5' RACE reads, holding one entry per CDR3 protein. The sample holds under 150,000 distinct CDR3 sequences, about 8% seen once. Germline V gene data show CDR1 as SGHTA and CDR2 as FQGNSA. There are 16 residues in the CDR3. V shed 6 bases, J shed 6 bases, and the junction held 13 bases outside the gene matches. The source of the sample is a study of T cells after yellow fever vaccination. About the study: Each low-cell-number fraction was prepared by means of SMART-Seq v4 Ultra Low Input.

Notes on the study in general: Although most clonotypes did not, a small share appeared in both CD4 and CD8 compartments. It was a weaker secondary response, yet one that peaked faster, at day 5 versus 15.

This specimen consisted of CD4+ T cells sorted from PBMCs, obtained 5 days after the yellow fever booster vaccination. The V gene is TRBV7-2, the J gene TRBJ2-1; the match to TRBD2 covers 8 bases. The receptor was isolated from a man aged 25-45 years who received the YFV17D yellow fever vaccine. In DNA form, the CDR3 reads TGTGCCAGCAGGAAAACTAGCGGAGGCTCCACCAATGAGCAGTTCTTC. This encodes CASRKTSGGSTNEQFF.